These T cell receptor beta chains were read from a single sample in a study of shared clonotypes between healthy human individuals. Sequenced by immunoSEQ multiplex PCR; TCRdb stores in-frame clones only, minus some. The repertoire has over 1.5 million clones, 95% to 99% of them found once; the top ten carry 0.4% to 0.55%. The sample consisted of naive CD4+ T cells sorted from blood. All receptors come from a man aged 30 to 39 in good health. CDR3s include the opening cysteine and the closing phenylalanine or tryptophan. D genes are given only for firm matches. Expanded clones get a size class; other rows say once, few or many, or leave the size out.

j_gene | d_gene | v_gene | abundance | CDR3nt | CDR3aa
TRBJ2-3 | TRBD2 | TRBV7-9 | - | TGTGCCAGCAGCCGAATCCAGGGACTACCCTACACAGATACGCAGTATTTT | CASSRIQGLPYTDTQYF
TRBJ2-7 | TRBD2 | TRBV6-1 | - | TGTGCCAGCAGTGTTTCTAGCGGGCCTACCTACGAGCAGTACTTC | CASSVSSGPTYEQYF
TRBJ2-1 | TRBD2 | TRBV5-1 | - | TGCGCCAGCAGCTTGGAGGGGACTACCTACAATGAGCAGTTCTTC | CASSLEGTTYNEQFF
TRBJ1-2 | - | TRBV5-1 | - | TGCGCCAGCAGCTCGCCGATGGACAGTAACTATGGCTACACCTTC | CASSSPMDSNYGYTF
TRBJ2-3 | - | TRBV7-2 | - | TGTGCCAGCAGCTTTGGAGATACGCAGTATTTT | CASSFGDTQYF
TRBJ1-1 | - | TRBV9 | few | TGTGCCAGCAGCGTAGGGAGGACGAACACTGAAGCTTTCTTT | CASSVGRTNTEAFF
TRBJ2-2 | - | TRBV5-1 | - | TGCGCCAGCAGCTTGGGAGGAACCGGGGAGCTGTTTTTT | CASSLGGTGELFF
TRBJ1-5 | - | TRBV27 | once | TGTGCCAGCCGCAGGGTTCAGGGTAGCAATCAGCCCCAGCATTTT | CASRRVQGSNQPQHF
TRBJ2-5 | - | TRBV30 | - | TGTGCCTGGAGTGAAGAGACCCAGTACTTC | CAWSEETQYF
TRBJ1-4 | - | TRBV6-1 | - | TGTGCCAGCAGTGAAGGAAGATGGGAACTGTTTTTT | CASSEGRWELFF
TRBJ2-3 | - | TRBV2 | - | TGTGCCAGCAGTGAAGGGCCAGAATATACGCAGTATTTT | CASSEGPEYTQYF
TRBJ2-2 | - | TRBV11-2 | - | TGTGCCACCAGCCGGAGGATCGCGAACACCGGGGAGCTGTTTTTT | CATSRRIANTGELFF
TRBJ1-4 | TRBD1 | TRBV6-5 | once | TGTGCCAGCAGCCCGGGACAGACTAATGAAAAACTGTTTTTT | CASSPGQTNEKLFF
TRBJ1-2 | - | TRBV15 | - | TGTGCCACCAGCAGAGATCGCGAGGGTAACTATGGCTACACCTTC | CATSRDREGNYGYTF
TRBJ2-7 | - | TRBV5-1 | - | TGCGCCAGCAGCCCCAGACAGGGAGGGTCCTACGAGCAGTACTTC | CASSPRQGGSYEQYF
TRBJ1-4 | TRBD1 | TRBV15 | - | TGTGCCACCAGCAGGGTTGGGACAGTTAATGAAAAACTGTTTTTT | CATSRVGTVNEKLFF
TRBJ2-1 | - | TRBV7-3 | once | TGTGCCAGCTCTGTGACTGTAGACAATGAGCAGTTCTTC | CASSVTVDNEQFF
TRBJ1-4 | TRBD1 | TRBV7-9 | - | TGTGCCAGCAGCATAGGAACAGGGGTCGGGAATGAAAAACTGTTTTTT | CASSIGTGVGNEKLFF
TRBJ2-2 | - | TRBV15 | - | TGTGCCACCAGCAGATGGGGGCAGAACACCGGGGAGCTGTTTTTT | CATSRWGQNTGELFF
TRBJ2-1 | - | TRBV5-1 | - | TGCGCCAGCAGCCTCCTCGGGGGCGGGAACAATGAGCAGTTCTTC | CASSLLGGGNNEQFF
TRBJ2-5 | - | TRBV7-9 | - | TGTGCCAGTTCGCAGGTTGAGATTTCGCAGGGAGGAGGGGAGACCCAGTACTTC | CASSQVEISQGGGETQYF
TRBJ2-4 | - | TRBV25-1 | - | TGTGCCAGCAGTGCGATGGTTGCTGGAAACATTCAGTACTTC | CASSAMVAGNIQYF
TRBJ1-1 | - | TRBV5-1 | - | TGCGCCAGCAGCTTGGGACCGGAGGGCACTGAAGCTTTCTTT | CASSLGPEGTEAFF
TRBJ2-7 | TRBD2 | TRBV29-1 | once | TGCAGCGTCAGCGGGACTAGCGCCTACGAGCAGTACTTC | CSVSGTSAYEQYF
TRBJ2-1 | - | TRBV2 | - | TGTGCCAGCAAAGGTGGTGTACAATTCTTC | CASKGGVQFF
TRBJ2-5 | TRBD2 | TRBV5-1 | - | TGCGCCAGCAGCTTGGGATTAGCGGGAGGAGAGGGGGCCCAGTACTTC | CASSLGLAGGEGAQYF
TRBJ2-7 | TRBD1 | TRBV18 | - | TGTGCCAGCTCACCACGACAGGGACCCTACGAGCAGTACTTC | CASSPRQGPYEQYF
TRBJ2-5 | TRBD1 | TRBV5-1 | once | TGCGCCAGCAGCACAGACAGGGAAGAGACCCAGTACTTC | CASSTDREETQYF
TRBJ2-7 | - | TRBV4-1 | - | TGCGCCAGCAGCCAAGGGGTAGGATTCGCCTACGAGCAGTACTTC | CASSQGVGFAYEQYF
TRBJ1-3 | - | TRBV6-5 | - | TGTGCCAGCAGGCGACTTACCGGGCTTGGAAACACCATATATTTT | CASRRLTGLGNTIYF
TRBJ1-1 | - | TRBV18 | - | TGTGCCAGCTCACCGAAAGGGGCGAGCACTGAAGCTTTCTTT | CASSPKGASTEAFF
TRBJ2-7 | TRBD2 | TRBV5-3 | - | TGTGCCAGCAGCTTCGGGGCTAGCGGGGCCTACGAGCAGTACTTC | CASSFGASGAYEQYF
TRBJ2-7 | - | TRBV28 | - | TGTGCCAGCAGTTACGGGAGTTTGGGCGAGCAGTACTTC | CASSYGSLGEQYF
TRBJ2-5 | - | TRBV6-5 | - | TGTGCCAGCAGTTACTCCCTTTTCCAAGAGACCCAGTACTTC | CASSYSLFQETQYF
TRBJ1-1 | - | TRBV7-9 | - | TGTGCCAGCAGCTTAAACCAGAACACTGAAGCTTTCTTT | CASSLNQNTEAFF
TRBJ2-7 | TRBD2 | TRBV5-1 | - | TGCGCATCCAGGGAGGGAATTAACTACGAGCAGTACTTC | CASREGINYEQYF